Listed below are T cell receptor beta chains from one sample, sequenced in a study of shared clonotypes between healthy human individuals. Generated by immunoSEQ multiplex PCR, the TCRdb table keeps only in-frame clones and is missing some. The sample comprises about 2 million clones, approximately 95% of which are singletons, and roughly 1% rests with the top ten. Sequencing input: naive CD8+ T cells sorted from blood. The receptors here all came from a man aged 18 to 30 in good health. CDR3s include the opening cysteine and the closing phenylalanine or tryptophan. Fields, in order: V gene, D gene, J gene, clone size, CDR3 DNA, CDR3 protein. D genes are given only for firm matches. The size of a clone is reported for some rows only, either as once, few or many, or as a class for expanded clones.

TRBV9	TRBD1	TRBJ2-7	.	TGTGCCAGCAGCATCGACGGGACAGGGGACTACGAGCAGTACTTC	CASSIDGTGDYEQYF
TRBV4-1	TRBD2	TRBJ2-7	.	TGCGCCAGCAGCCAACAGTTGAGGCTAGCGGGAGACGAGCAGTACTTC	CASSQQLRLAGDEQYF
TRBV7-9	.	TRBJ1-5	.	TGTGCCAGCAGCTCGACGGCAGGCGGCAATCAGCCCCAGCATTTT	CASSSTAGGNQPQHF
TRBV28	.	TRBJ1-5	.	TGTGCCAGCAGTTTAAGGGGGGTGGGTAGCAATCAGCCCCAGCATTTT	CASSLRGVGSNQPQHF
TRBV11-1	.	TRBJ2-5	.	TGTGCCAGCAGCTTAGACTCTGAAGAGACCCAGTACTTC	CASSLDSEETQYF
TRBV7-2	TRBD1	TRBJ2-1	.	TGTGCCAGCAGCTCCGACCCCGGGACAGAGAAATACAATGAGCAGTTCTTC	CASSSDPGTEKYNEQFF
TRBV30	TRBD2	TRBJ2-5	once	TGTGCCTGGAACCCTAGCGGGAGTGGGGAGACCCAGTACTTC	CAWNPSGSGETQYF
TRBV5-1	.	TRBJ2-3	.	TGCGCCAGCAAGGGGGGGCCTCAAGCAGATACGCAGTATTTT	CASKGGPQADTQYF
TRBV2	.	TRBJ1-2	.	TGTGCCAGCAGTGAAGGGGAGGGGAGGGATGGCTACACCTTC	CASSEGEGRDGYTF
TRBV2	.	TRBJ2-7	.	TGTGCCACCTTGGACTTAGCGATCCCCTACGAGCAGTACTTC	CATLDLAIPYEQYF
TRBV4-3	.	TRBJ2-1	.	TGCGCCAGCAGCCAAGAAACAGGATTCTACAATGAGCAGTTCTTC	CASSQETGFYNEQFF
TRBV19	.	TRBJ1-4	.	TGTGCCAGTAGTATAATGACAGCAACTAATGAAAAACTGTTTTTT	CASSIMTATNEKLFF
TRBV9	.	TRBJ2-7	.	TGTGCCAGCAGCGCCGACGGCTACGAGCAGTACTTC	CASSADGYEQYF
TRBV5-1	.	TRBJ2-7	.	TGCGCCAGCAGTTGGACAGGCGGGACCGAGCAGTACTTC	CASSWTGGTEQYF
TRBV18	.	TRBJ2-3	.	TGTGCCAGCTCACCACCCCGGGACCGGACCACAGATACGCAGTATTTT	CASSPPRDRTTDTQYF
TRBV11-2	.	TRBJ2-7	.	TGTGCCAGCAGCATATGGGCCGAATACGAGCAGTACTTC	CASSIWAEYEQYF
TRBV9	.	TRBJ1-3	.	TGTGCCAGCAGCTCCGACCCGTTCGGGACCTACTCTGGAAACACCATATATTTT	CASSSDPFGTYSGNTIYF